The 9 T cell receptor beta chains below were found in one sample sequenced in a study of T cells in Graves' hyperthyroidism and ophthalmopathy. The investigators amplified TCR beta CDR3 regions from RNA transcripts. HTBI primers drove first-round RT-PCR of the TCR CDR3. A single record per CDR3 protein comes from TCRdb applying MiXCR to the multiplex PCR reads. The sample holds about 300,000 distinct CDR3 sequences, about 19% seen once. The sequencing sample was made of blood. The receptors were sampled from a man between 45 and 60 years old with Graves' ophthalmopathy.

In its sample, this clonotype was seen many times. The V and J genes are TRBV11-2 and TRBJ2-5; TRBD2 matches 9 bases. Per germline, CDR1 SGHAT and CDR2 FQNNGV. The CDR3 covers 14 residues. The trim removed 5 bases at V and 2 bases at J, leaving 3 bases unmatched. CDR3 sequence reads: CASSRSGGQETQYF. The CDR3 nucleotides read TGTGCCAGCAGCCGTAGCGGGGGACAAGAGACCCAGTACTTC. Variable domain in full (rest from reference TRBV11-2 and TRBJ2-5): EAGVAQSPRYKIIEKRQSVAFWCNPISGHATLYWYQQILGQGPKLLIQFQNNGVVDDSQLPKDRFSAERLKGVDSTLKIQPAKLEDSAVYLCASSRSGGQETQYFGPGTRLLVL.

This clonotype was counted between two and nine times. The chain employs TRBV20-1 and TRBJ1-6; D not resolved. This CDR3 contains 13 residues. The germline V gene has CDR1 DFQATT and CDR2 SNEGSKA (reference sequence). The V end lost 6 bases, the J end lost 7 bases, and 13 bases lay between the germline ends. The CDR3 nucleotides read TGCAGTGCCTTAAACGCCGCGAATTCACCCCTCCACTTT. Amino acid sequence: CSALNAANSPLHF.

The chain carries TRBV28 and TRBJ2-1; D call uncertain. V lost 3 bases and J 2 bases, leaving 14 bases between the germline ends. Germline loops: CDR1 MDHEN, CDR2 SYDVKM. The CDR3 totals 16 residues. CDR3 region: CASSFDDERTYNEQFF. For the CDR3, the DNA is TGTGCCAGCAGTTTTGACGACGAGAGGACCTACAATGAGCAGTTCTTC.

The sample holds many counts of this clonotype. This rearrangement joins TRBV20-1 to TRBJ1-2; 7 bases agree with TRBD1. CDR1 is DFQATT, CDR2 SNEGSKA, per germline (reference sequence). This CDR3 is 15 amino acids long. Trimming took 4 bases from V and 4 from J; bases not matched to a gene: 12. CDR3 sequence: CSATGTDVIGYGYTF. The CDR3 DNA follows: TGCAGTGCTACGGGGACAGACGTGATTGGCTATGGCTACACCTTC.

This clonotype was detected a few times. V is TRBV9 and J is TRBJ2-3; no clear D. Germline lookup yields CDR1 SGDLS and CDR2 YYNGEE. V was shortened by 4 bases and J by 2 bases, with 8 bases between the two germline ends. The CDR3 spans 13 residues. The CDR3 region has the DNA TGTGCCAGCAGCTCTCGGACCACAGATACGCAGTATTTT. Translation: CASSSRTTDTQYF.

This clonotype came up a few times. The chain has TRBV5-6 and TRBJ2-7, with D possibly matching TRBD1 (5 bases). The V and J ends lost 5 bases and 2 bases respectively, with 11 bases between them. There are 13 residues in the CDR3. Germline V gives CDR1 SGHDT, CDR2 YYEEEE. For the CDR3, the DNA is TGTGCCAGCAGTTCAGGGATTACCTACGAGCAGTACTTC. Encoded protein: CASSSGITYEQYF. The variable domain in full, with the rest retrieved from reference TRBV5-6 and TRBJ2-7, is DAGVTQSPTHLIKTRGQQVTLRCSPKSGHDTVSWYQQALGQGPQFIFQYYEEEERQRGNFPDRFSGHQFPNYSSELNVNALLLGDSALYLCASSSGITYEQYFGPGTRLTVT.

The V and J genes are TRBV2 and TRBJ2-5; 10 nucleotides align to TRBD2. With V trimmed by 2 bases and J by 2 bases, 5 bases remained unmatched. Germline V lookup: CDR1 SNHLY, CDR2 FYNNEI. CDR3 length: 16 amino acids. The CDR3 sequence: CASSELAGVWQETQYF. CDR3 nucleotides: TGTGCCAGCAGTGAACTAGCGGGAGTGTGGCAAGAGACCCAGTACTTC.

In this sample, this clonotype turned up many times. J is TRBJ2-4 and V is TRBV12-3 or TRBV12-4; D possibly uses TRBD1 or TRBD2 (5 bases each). This CDR3 is built from 15 residues. Trimming stripped 6 bases from V and 0 bases from J, with 12 bases between. This CDR3 is CASRGTGTAKNIQYF. The CDR3, as DNA: TGTGCCAGCAGAGGGACCGGGACAGCCAAAAACATTCAGTACTTC.

This clonotype has only a few counts. A much larger clonotype is one base distant, so this may be a read error. The chain uses TRBV5-1 and TRBJ2-2; a possible D gene is TRBD1 (5 bases). This CDR3 contains 14 residues. The V gene lost 0 bases and the J gene lost 4 bases, with 7 bases spanning the gap. Germline loops: CDR1 SGHRS, CDR2 YFSETQ. The CDR3 coding sequence is TGCGCCAGCAGCTTGGGTGGGGCCACCGGGGAGCTGTTTTTT. Its translation is CASSLGGATGELFF.